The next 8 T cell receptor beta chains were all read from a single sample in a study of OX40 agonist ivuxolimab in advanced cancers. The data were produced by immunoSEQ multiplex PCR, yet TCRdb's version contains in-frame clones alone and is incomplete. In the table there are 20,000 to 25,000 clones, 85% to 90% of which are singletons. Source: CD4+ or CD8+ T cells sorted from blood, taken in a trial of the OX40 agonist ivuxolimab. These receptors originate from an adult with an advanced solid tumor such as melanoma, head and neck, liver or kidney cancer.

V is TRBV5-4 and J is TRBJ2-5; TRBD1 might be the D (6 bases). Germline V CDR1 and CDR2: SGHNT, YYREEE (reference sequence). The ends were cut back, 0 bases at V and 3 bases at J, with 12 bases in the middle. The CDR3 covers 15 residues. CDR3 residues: CASSLGQALKETQYF. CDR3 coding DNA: TGTGCCAGCAGCTTGGGACAGGCCCTTAAAGAGACCCAGTACTTC.

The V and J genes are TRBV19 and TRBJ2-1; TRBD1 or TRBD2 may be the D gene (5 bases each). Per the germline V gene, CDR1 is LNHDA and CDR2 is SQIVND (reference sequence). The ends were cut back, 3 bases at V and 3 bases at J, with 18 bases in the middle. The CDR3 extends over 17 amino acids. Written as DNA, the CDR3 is TGTGCCAGTAGTATCCTCTCTTTGGGGGATTACTACAATGAGCAGTTCTTC. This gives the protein CASSILSLGDYYNEQFF.

The chain's CDR3 is CASRRTGGVYNEQFF. The CDR3 coding sequence is TGCGCCAGCCGCAGGACAGGGGGCGTTTACAATGAGCAGTTCTTC. The J gene is TRBJ2-1, the V gene TRBV10-2; 11 positions agree with TRBD1. Losses at the gene ends were 8 bases for V and 4 bases for J; bases not matched to a gene: 7. The V gene's germline CDR1 is WSHSY and CDR2 SAAADI. This CDR3 has 15 residues.

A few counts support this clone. CDR3 sequence (DNA): TGTGCCAGCAGTGACGATTCGGGGTCCGGGGAGCTGTTTTTT. Residues: CASSDDSGSGELFF. The chain joins TRBV6-4 to TRBJ2-2; D perhaps matches TRBD2 (5 bases). V lost 2 bases and J 6 bases, leaving 10 bases between the germline ends. The CDR3 runs 14 residues. CDR1 is MRHNA and CDR2 is SNTAGT in the germline V gene.

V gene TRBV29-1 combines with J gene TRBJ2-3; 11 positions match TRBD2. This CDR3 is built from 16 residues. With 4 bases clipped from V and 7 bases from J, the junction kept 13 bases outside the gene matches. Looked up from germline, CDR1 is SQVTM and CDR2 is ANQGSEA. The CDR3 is CSVVGLAGHPENTQYF. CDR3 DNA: TGCAGCGTTGTTGGACTAGCGGGCCACCCTGAGAATACGCAGTATTTT.

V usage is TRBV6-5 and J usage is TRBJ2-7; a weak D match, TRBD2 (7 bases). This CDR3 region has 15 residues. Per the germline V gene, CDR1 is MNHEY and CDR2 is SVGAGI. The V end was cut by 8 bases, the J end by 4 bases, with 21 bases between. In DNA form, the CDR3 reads TGTGCCAGCGAGAGGGGGAGGGAGAGGAGGTACGAGCAGTACTTC. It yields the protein CASERGRERRYEQYF.

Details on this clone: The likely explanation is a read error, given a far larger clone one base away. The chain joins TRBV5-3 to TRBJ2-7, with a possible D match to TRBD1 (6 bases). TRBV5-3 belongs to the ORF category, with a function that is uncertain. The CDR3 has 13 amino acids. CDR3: CASSWDKPYEQYF. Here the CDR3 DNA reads TGTGCCAGCAGCTGGGACAAACCCTACGAGCAGTACTTC.

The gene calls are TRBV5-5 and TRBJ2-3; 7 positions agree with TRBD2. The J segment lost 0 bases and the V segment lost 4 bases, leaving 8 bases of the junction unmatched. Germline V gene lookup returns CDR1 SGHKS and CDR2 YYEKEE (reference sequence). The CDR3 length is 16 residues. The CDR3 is CASSLLGGGSTDTQYF. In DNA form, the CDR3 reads TGTGCCAGCAGCCTCCTTGGGGGGGGAAGCACAGATACGCAGTATTTT.